This passage covers 4 T cell receptor beta chains from one sample sequenced in a study of CD8 T cells in Susac syndrome. RNA was extracted with the RNeasy kit, and a quantity of roughly 0.5 to 1 ug was reverse transcribed using random hexamers. In TCRdb, the immunoSEQ multiplex PCR reads were re-called with MiXCR into one record per CDR3 protein. The data show 150,000 to 200,000 distinct CDR3 sequences, 91% seen once. The source material was CD4+ T cells from PBMCs. The receptors derive from a human donor with Susac syndrome.

This clonotype occurred once. V and J are TRBV9 and TRBJ2-7; 12 positions match TRBD2. The CDR3 loop spans 18 amino acids. V was clipped by 3 bases and J by 0 bases; unmatched bases: 10. Germline V lookup: CDR1 SGDLS, CDR2 YYNGEE. CDR3 in DNA: TGTGCCAGCAGCGCCGGGACTAGCGGGCGATTAAGCTCCTACGAGCAGTACTTC. Encoded protein: CASSAGTSGRLSSYEQYF.

V and J are TRBV20-1 and TRBJ2-1; 11 nucleotides align to TRBD1. This CDR3 has 15 amino acids. Per germline, CDR1 DFQATT and CDR2 SNEGSKA (reference sequence). Trimming cost V 0 bases and J 4 bases; bases outside gene matches: 2. The CDR3 coding sequence is TGCAGTGCTAGAGAGCGGGACAGGGGGTACAATGAGCAGTTCTTC. This encodes CSARERDRGYNEQFF.

The rearrangement uses TRBV12-3 or TRBV12-4 and TRBJ1-5, with a possible D match to TRBD1 (6 bases). Trimming removed 6 bases from V and 4 bases from J, with 19 bases in between. The CDR3 totals 16 residues. The CDR3 loop reads CASSRVGGAGNQPQHF. CDR3 in DNA: TGTGCCAGCAGCCGGGTGGGGGGGGCAGGAAATCAGCCCCAGCATTTT.

This clonotype has a handful of counts. The V and J genes are TRBV5-1 and TRBJ2-2, with D unclear. The germline CDR1 and CDR2 sequences are SGHRS and YFSETQ. CDR3 length: 16 residues. V lost 0 bases to trimming and J lost 0 bases, with 9 bases between them. CDR3 coding DNA: TGCGCCAGCAGCTTGGCGGCAGCCTCGAACACCGGGGAGCTGTTTTTT. It is translated as CASSLAAASNTGELFF.